This T cell receptor (beta chain) was observed in a study of cytomegalovirus exposure and HLA in healthy donors. Study background: The approximately 680 first-cohort repertoires and the approximately 110 validation repertoires shared the same platform, a later analysis reported. General observations from the study: In the 130 or so validation repertoires, a later analysis found that first-cohort TCR clusters tended to co-occur.

Germline CDR1 is SGHTA and CDR2 is FQGNSA. This CDR3 has 15 amino acids. V was clipped by 5 bases and J by 6 bases; unmatched bases: 7. Regarding this clone: Antigen unknown.

The assay was immunoSEQ multiplex PCR, and TCRdb's table has in-frame clones only and misses some. In the table there are 150,000 or so clones, about 86% of which are singletons. These donors were members of the approximately 110-subject validation cohort, a group separate from the approximately 670-subject first cohort. The chain employs TRBV7-2 and TRBJ1-4; 9 bases fit TRBD1. The sequenced sample was PBMCs. The receptor comes from a woman aged 30 to 39 in good health and CMV-seronegative. DNA for the CDR3: TGTGCCAGCAGCCGTATCGGGACAGGGTATGAAAAACTGTTTTTT. Amino acids: CASSRIGTGYEKLFF.